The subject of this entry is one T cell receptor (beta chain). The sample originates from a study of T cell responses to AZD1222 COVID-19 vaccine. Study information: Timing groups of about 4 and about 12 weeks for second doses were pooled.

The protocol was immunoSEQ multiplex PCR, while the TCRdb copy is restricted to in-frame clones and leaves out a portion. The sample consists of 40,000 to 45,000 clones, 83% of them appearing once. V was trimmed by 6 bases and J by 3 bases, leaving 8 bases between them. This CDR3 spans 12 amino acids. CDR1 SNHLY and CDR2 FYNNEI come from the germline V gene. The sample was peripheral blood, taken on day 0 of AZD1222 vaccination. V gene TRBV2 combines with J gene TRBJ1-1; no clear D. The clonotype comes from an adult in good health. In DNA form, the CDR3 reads TGTGCCAGCAGGGTTTGGGACACTGAAGCTTTCTTT. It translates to CASRVWDTEAFF. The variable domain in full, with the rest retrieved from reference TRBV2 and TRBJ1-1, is EPEVTQTPSHQVTQMGQEVILRCVPISNHLYFYWYRQILGQKVEFLVSFYNNEISEKSEIFDDQFSVERPDGSNFTLKIRSTKLEDSAMYFCASRVWDTEAFFGQGTRLTVV.